A single sample gave rise to the 14 T cell receptor beta chains below, sequenced in a study of T cells in Graves' hyperthyroidism and ophthalmopathy. Amplification of TCR beta CDR3 regions was performed using RNA transcripts as template. TCR CDR3 underwent first-round RT-PCR with the HTBI primer set. TCRdb reprocessed the multiplex PCR reads with MiXCR, giving one entry per CDR3 protein. The table shows hundreds of thousands of distinct CDR3 sequences, with 16% occurring only once. The sample was blood. The receptors originated from a woman aged 18-29 years with Graves' hyperthyroidism.

This clonotype was picked up a small number of times. The chain links TRBV14 to TRBJ2-2, with 9 nucleotides matching TRBD1. CDR1 SGHDN and CDR2 FVKESK come from the germline V gene. This CDR3 has 17 amino acids. J was trimmed by 3 bases and V by 3 bases; bases with no gene match: 8. The CDR3 region is CASSQYTGGRDTGELFF. The CDR3 DNA reads as TGTGCCAGCAGCCAGTATACAGGGGGCAGGGACACCGGGGAGCTGTTTTTT.

This clonotype was recorded at least ten times. DNA of the CDR3: TGCGCCAGCAGCTGGGGACTAGCGGGAGCCTACGAGCAGTACTTC. Its translation is CASSWGLAGAYEQYF. The chain recombines TRBV5-1 with TRBJ2-7; 14 bases map to TRBD2. V trimming: 3 bases; J trimming: 2 bases; junction bases outside the gene matches: 1. Germline V gene lookup returns CDR1 SGHRS and CDR2 YFSETQ. The CDR3 spans 15 residues.

The V and J genes are TRBV5-6 and TRBJ1-6; the D gene is possibly TRBD1 (6 bases). The CDR3 is 16 residues long. The germline gives CDR1 SGHDT, CDR2 YYEEEE. V was cut by 0 bases and J by 8 bases, with 15 bases left in between. CDR3 protein: CASSLAGQGNYSPLHF. CDR3 nucleotides: TGTGCCAGCAGCTTGGCCGGCCAGGGGAATTATTCACCCCTCCACTTT.

A remark on this clonotype: A much larger clone sits a single nucleotide away, making a read error possible. This chain connects TRBV27 to TRBJ2-7; 10 bases match TRBD2. J gave up 3 bases and V 5 bases, and 10 bases lay outside the gene matches. The germline V gene has CDR1 MNHEY and CDR2 SMNVEV (reference sequence). The CDR3 has 16 amino acids. CDR3 amino acids: CASSSTSGARDYEQYF. The CDR3 DNA is TGTGCCAGCAGTAGTACTAGCGGGGCGAGGGACTACGAGCAGTACTTC.

This sequence joins TRBV6-5 and TRBJ2-1; 8 bases are shared with TRBD2. Germline V gene lookup returns CDR1 MNHEY and CDR2 SVGAGI. The CDR3 extends over 17 amino acids. Trimming took 2 bases from V and 4 from J; bases not matched to a gene: 10. The CDR3 reads CASSYTQGTSGYNEQFF. The CDR3, as DNA: TGTGCCAGCAGTTACACGCAGGGAACTAGCGGATACAATGAGCAGTTCTTC.

The chain combines TRBV12-3 or TRBV12-4 with TRBJ2-7; 7 bases agree with TRBD2. This CDR3 comprises 15 residues. J gave up 2 bases and V 3 bases, and 7 bases lay outside the gene matches. The CDR3, as DNA: TGTGCCAGCAGTTTCGGCGGGAGCCTCACCTACGAGCAGTACTTC. This gives the protein CASSFGGSLTYEQYF.

The chain has TRBV20-1 and TRBJ1-2, with unresolved D. CDR1 is DFQATT and CDR2 is SNEGSKA in the germline V gene (reference sequence). V dropped 4 bases and J dropped 1 base, with 7 bases sitting between them. This CDR3 has 12 residues. CDR3 residues: CSAKGFNYGYTF. The CDR3 coding sequence is TGCAGTGCTAAAGGCTTTAACTATGGCTACACCTTC.

This clonotype was counted a few times. The rearrangement joins TRBV14 to TRBJ2-7; D is undetermined. V was shortened by 4 bases and J by 7 bases, with 11 bases between the two germline ends. From germline, CDR1 is SGHDN and CDR2 FVKESK. This CDR3 is built from 12 residues. CDR3: CASSLLPWEQYF. DNA for the CDR3: TGTGCCAGCAGCCTCCTGCCTTGGGAGCAGTACTTC.

Ten or more counts support this clonotype. The J gene is TRBJ2-1, the V gene TRBV20-1; 11 bases agree with TRBD2. CDR3 length: 15 residues. With 1 base clipped from V and 7 bases from J, the junction kept 6 bases outside the gene matches. The germline V gene encodes CDR1 DFQATT and CDR2 SNEGSKA (reference sequence). The CDR3 spells CSARGLAGGHNEQFF. DNA of the CDR3: TGCAGTGCTAGAGGTCTAGCGGGAGGACATAATGAGCAGTTCTTC.

This clonotype was counted between two and nine times. The rearrangement joins TRBV15 to TRBJ2-5, with TRBD2 matching over 9 bases. The DNA end favors TRBJ2-1, so the J call may be wrong. The CDR3 runs 14 residues. CDR1 and CDR2 (germline): LNHNV, YYDKDF (reference sequence). The CDR3 bases are TGTGCCACCAGCGGCGGGGGGGCGAGGGAGACCCAGTTCTTC. It yields the protein CATSGGGARETQFF.

This clonotype was counted many times. The chain couples TRBV28 to TRBJ2-6, with D perhaps assigned TRBD1 or TRBD2 (5 bases each). Germline V gives CDR1 MDHEN, CDR2 SYDVKM. This CDR3 is 19 amino acids long. Trimming removed 3 bases from V and 0 bases from J, with 18 bases in between. In nucleotides, the CDR3 is TGTGCCAGCAGTTTCTCGCCAGCGAGGGGCGACTCTGGGGCCAACGTCCTGACTTTC. This sequence encodes CASSFSPARGDSGANVLTF. Drawing the rest from reference TRBV28 and TRBJ2-6, the complete variable domain is DVKVTQSSRYLVKRTGEKVFLECVQDMDHENMFWYRQDPGLGLRLIYFSYDVKMKEKGDIPEGYSVSREKKERFSLILESASTNQTSMYLCASSFSPARGDSGANVLTFGAGSRLTVL.

The genes are TRBV19 and TRBJ1-2, with 7 positions matching TRBD1. The CDR3 is made up of 14 amino acids. Losses at the gene ends were 3 bases for V and 4 bases for J; bases not matched to a gene: 5. CDR1 and CDR2 (germline): LNHDA, SQIVND (reference sequence). This CDR3 is CASSMGQTSYGYTF. DNA for the CDR3: TGTGCCAGTAGTATGGGACAGACCTCCTATGGCTACACCTTC.

V gene TRBV20-1 combines with J gene TRBJ1-5; unclear D gene. Trimming took off 2 bases at V and 6 bases at J, with 17 bases between the two ends. This CDR3 contains 15 residues. Germline CDR1 is DFQATT and CDR2 is SNEGSKA (reference sequence). This CDR3 reads CSARPGERAGQPQHF. The CDR3 DNA reads as TGCAGTGCTAGACCCGGCGAGAGGGCTGGTCAGCCCCAGCATTTT.

This clonotype was counted many times. This chain joins TRBV28 and TRBJ2-5; TRBD2 aligns across 9 bases. This CDR3 is 15 amino acids long. Losses at the gene ends were 6 bases for V and 5 bases for J; bases not matched to a gene: 10. Germline V gene data show CDR1 as MDHEN and CDR2 as SYDVKM. CDR3 region: CASRDSSGKGETQYF. CDR3 nucleotides: TGTGCCAGCAGGGACTCTAGCGGGAAGGGGGAGACCCAGTACTTC.